This TCR beta chain was found in a study of shared clonotypes between healthy human individuals. The CDR3 runs 15 residues. The germline V gene has CDR1 SGHVS and CDR2 FQNEAQ. The V end was cut by 5 bases, the J end by 7 bases, with 20 bases between. Evenly divided among several immunoSEQ plates was the genomic DNA of each subset. In the source study's methods: Filtering differed because ImmunoSEQ produced junction-only sequences that carried no quality scores. Method: immunoSEQ multiplex PCR; TCRdb's copy keeps in-frame clones and lacks some. That table gives V, J and clone size, and the DNA gave D and trimming. The data show around 990,000 clones, roughly 80% seen once. Only one count was recorded for this clone.

This chain uses TRBV7-8 with TRBJ2-5; the D call may be TRBD1 or TRBD2 (5 bases each). Material: memory CD4+ T cells from PBMCs. Subset denoted: CD45RA-negative fraction. The clonotype comes from a man aged 18 to 30 in good health. Some clones in this sample may be carry-over from other donors' samples. CDR3 region: CASSERRDVYGTQYF. The CDR3 bases are TGTGCCAGCAGCGAACGCCGGGACGTTTACGGGACCCAGTACTTC.